What follows is one T cell receptor (beta chain) and its context. The data were produced by immunoSEQ multiplex PCR, yet TCRdb's version contains in-frame clones alone and is incomplete. The sample comprises about 2.1 million clones, 93% of which are singletons, and approximately 1.6% rests with the top ten. This specimen comes from a study of shared clonotypes between healthy human individuals. The naive CD8 fraction comprised CD45RO-negative cells positively selected for CCR7 and excluded terminally differentiated effector memory CD45RA+ cells. Losses at the gene ends were 5 bases for V and 5 bases for J; bases not matched to a gene: 7. In germline, CDR1 is LNHNV, CDR2 YYDKDF (reference sequence). This CDR3 comprises 15 residues.

The sequenced material came from naive CD8+ T cells from PBMCs. The chain uses TRBV15 and TRBJ2-1; 9 bases line up with TRBD1. This clonotype originated in a man aged 18-30 years in good health. Some clones in this sample may be carry-over from other donors' samples. CDR3 sequence (DNA): TGTGCCACCAGCCGCCGTTGGACAGGGGACAATGAGCAGTTCTTC. Protein sequence: CATSRRWTGDNEQFF.